The sequence of this T cell receptor beta chain was determined in a study of cytomegalovirus exposure and HLA in healthy donors. Study results and limitations: There were some public TCRs occurring in many donors, but most TCR sequences were rare. TCR beta chains numbering 164 were designated cytomegalovirus-associated.

The donors were in the roughly 120-subject validation cohort, distinct from the 666-subject first cohort. This table comes from immunoSEQ multiplex PCR, and its TCRdb copy is limited to in-frame clones, with some not included. The table has about 65,000 clones, approximately 93% seen once. Concerning this clone: Antigen unknown.

The CDR3 covers 13 residues. Per the germline V gene, CDR1 is SGHDT and CDR2 is YYEEEE. With 5 bases removed from V and 7 bases from J, the gap between germline ends came to 12 bases. The V call is TRBV5-6, the J call TRBJ1-4; D call uncertain. The sequenced sample consisted of PBMCs. The origin of this receptor is a man aged 18 to 35 in good health and CMV-seropositive. CDR3 amino acids: CASRTMASEKLFF. DNA of the CDR3: TGTGCCAGCAGGACTATGGCGAGTGAAAAACTGTTTTTT.